Included here is one TCR beta chain sequence, with context. What it binds is not known. These data are taken from a study of blood T cells in healthy people across ages. Study-wide results and limits: A strong correlation was found between TCR beta diversity and the percentage of naive T cells.

A second 7 to 11 cycle PCR used barcoded and J-beta primers. TCRdb called the 5' RACE reads again in MiXCR, with one record for every CDR3 protein. The table lists about 780,000 distinct CDR3 sequences, about 46% of them singletons, with 15% to 20% in the top ten. Germline V gene sequence: CDR1 SGHTA, CDR2 FQGNSA. V dropped 3 bases and J dropped 5 bases, with 9 bases sitting between them. CDR3 length: 13 amino acids. J is TRBJ2-3 and V is TRBV7-2; no firm D call. The sequence was collected from an elderly man in good health. Sequencing was done on a sample of blood. CDR3 sequence (DNA): TGTGCCAGCAGCTTGGAAAGAGGAGATACGCAGTATTTT. Translation: CASSLERGDTQYF.